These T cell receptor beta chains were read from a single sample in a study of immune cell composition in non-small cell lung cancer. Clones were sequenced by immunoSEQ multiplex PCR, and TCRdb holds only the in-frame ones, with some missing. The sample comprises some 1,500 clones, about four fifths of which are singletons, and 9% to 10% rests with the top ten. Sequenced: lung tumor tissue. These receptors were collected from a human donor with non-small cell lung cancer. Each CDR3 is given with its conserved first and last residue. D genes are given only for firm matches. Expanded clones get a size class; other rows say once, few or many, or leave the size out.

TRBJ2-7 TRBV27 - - TGTGCCAGCAGTTTTGTGGGGGGGCTCCACGAGCAGTACTTC CASSFVGGLHEQYF
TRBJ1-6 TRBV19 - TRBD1 TGTGCCAGTAGCCCGGGACAGCAAAATTCACCCCTCCACTTT CASSPGQQNSPLHF
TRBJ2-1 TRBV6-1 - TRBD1 TGTGCCAGCGGACAGGGGTTCTACAATGAGCAGTTCTTC CASGQGFYNEQFF
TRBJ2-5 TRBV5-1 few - TGCGCCAGCAGCCTCCGGGTCGCCGGCCTGGAGACCCAGTACTTC CASSLRVAGLETQYF
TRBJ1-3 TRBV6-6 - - TGTGCCAGCAGCTTAGACAGCGCATCTGGAAACACCATATATTTT CASSLDSASGNTIYF
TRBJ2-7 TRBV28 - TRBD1 TGTGCCAGCAGTTCACGGACAGGGAGGTACGAGCAGTACTTC CASSSRTGRYEQYF
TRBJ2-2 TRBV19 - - TGTGCCAGTAGTACAAATTTGGGACACTTTATCCTCAACACCGGGGAGCTGTTTTTT CASSTNLGHFILNTGELFF
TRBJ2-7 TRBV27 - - TGTGCCAGCAGTTTTAGGATGGGGCAGGGGTCCTACGAGCAGTACTTC CASSFRMGQGSYEQYF
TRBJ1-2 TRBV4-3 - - TGCGCCAGCAGCCAAGTTTCAAGGCTAGGAGAGGGCTACACCTTC CASSQVSRLGEGYTF
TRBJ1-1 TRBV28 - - TGTGCCAGCAGTCCAAACACCAGGGGTTTCATGAACACTGAAGCTTTCTTT CASSPNTRGFMNTEAFF
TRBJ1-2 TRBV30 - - TGTGCCTGGAGTGTAGGAGGGAAGGGCTATGGCTACACCTTC CAWSVGGKGYGYTF
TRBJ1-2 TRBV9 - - TGTGCCAGCAGCCCCCGACAGAGTAGAGGCTATGGCTACACCTTC CASSPRQSRGYGYTF
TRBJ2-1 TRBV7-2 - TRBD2 TGTGCCAGCAGCCCTCGGACCGGGACTAACAATGAGCAGTTCTTC CASSPRTGTNNEQFF
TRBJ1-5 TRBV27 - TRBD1 TGTGCCAGCAGGCCGAGGGGGCCTAGCAATCAGCCCCAGCATTTT CASRPRGPSNQPQHF
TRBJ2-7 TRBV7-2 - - TGTGCCAGCAGCTTCGGACTGGGCTCCTACGAGCAGTACTTC CASSFGLGSYEQYF
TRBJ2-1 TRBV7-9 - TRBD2 TGTGCCAGCAGCCCAAGTCTAGCGGGGACCCACAATGAGCAGTTCTTC CASSPSLAGTHNEQFF
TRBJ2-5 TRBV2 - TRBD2 TGTGCCAGCACCGACCGGACTAGCGGGGGGGAGACCCAGTACTTC CASTDRTSGGETQYF
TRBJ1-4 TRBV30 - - TGTGCCTGGAGTCCCGGACAGAGGCATAATGAAAAACTGTTTTTT CAWSPGQRHNEKLFF
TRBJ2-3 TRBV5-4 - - TGTGCCAGCACACAGAGATCTAGCACAGATACGCAGTATTTT CASTQRSSTDTQYF
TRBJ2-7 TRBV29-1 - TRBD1 TGCAGCGCAAATACAGGGGGCGCTTCGTACGAGCAGTACTTC CSANTGGASYEQYF
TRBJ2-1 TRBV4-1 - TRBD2 TGCGCCAGCAGCCAAGATCGAGGACTAGCGAATGGTGAGCAGTTCTTC CASSQDRGLANGEQFF
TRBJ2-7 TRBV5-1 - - TGCGCCAGCAGCGCCAGCGGACAGGGACTATCCTACGAGCAGTACTTC CASSASGQGLSYEQYF
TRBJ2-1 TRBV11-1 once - TGTGCCAGCAGCTTGCAACGGGGTTCGAAGTTCTTC CASSLQRGSKFF
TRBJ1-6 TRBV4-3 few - TGCGCCAGCAGCCAAGATTGGAGGTCACCCCTCCACTTT CASSQDWRSPLHF
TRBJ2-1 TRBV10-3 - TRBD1 TGTGCCATCAGTGATGCGGACAGGGGGGACATTTACAATGAGCAGTTCTTC CAISDADRGDIYNEQFF
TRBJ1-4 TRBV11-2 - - TGTGCCAGCAGCTTATTTTCAGGATCAACTAATGAAAAACTGTTTTTT CASSLFSGSTNEKLFF
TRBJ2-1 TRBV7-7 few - TGTGCCAGCAGCTTAGCGGGGGGCTACAATGAGCAGTTCTTC CASSLAGGYNEQFF